The 32 T cell receptor beta chains reported below all come from one sample, sequenced in a study of regulatory T cells in long-lasting Graves disease. iRepertoire HTBI primers and Arm-PCR of CDR3 regions built TCR beta libraries. TCRdb passed the multiplex PCR reads through MiXCR, listing each CDR3 protein once. The profile shows fewer than 550,000 distinct CDR3 sequences, around 15% of them singletons. This sample's time point: newly diagnosed GD, antithyroid drugs for less than 3 months. Generation of the TCR library employed RNA extracted from PBMCs. This sample also belongs to another study, concerning T cells in Graves' hyperthyroidism and ophthalmopathy.

The sequencing here drew on peripheral blood mononuclear cells (PBMCs), taken at new diagnosis, from a patient treated with antithyroid drugs. All receptors derive from a woman aged 18-30 years with Graves disease.

This sequence joins TRBV7-3 and TRBJ2-5; D remains unclear. Trimming shortened V by 5 bases and J by 3 bases, and 10 bases separated the two germline ends. Germline V gene sequence: CDR1 SGHTA, CDR2 FQGTGA. This CDR3 comprises 13 residues. CDR3 in DNA: TGTGCCAGCAGCCCGGCGGACGAAGAGACCCAGTACTTC. Its translation is CASSPADEETQYF.

This clonotype was counted between two and nine times. The chain combines TRBV7-9 with TRBJ2-7; 7 bases are shared with TRBD2. The CDR3 is 16 amino acids. The junction had 14 bases not matched to a gene; V was cut back by 6 bases and J by 3 bases. Germline CDR1 SEHNR, CDR2 FQNEAQ (reference sequence). CDR3 in amino acids: CASSPDGRGANYEQYF. In DNA form, the CDR3 reads TGTGCCAGCAGTCCGGATGGGAGGGGCGCGAACTACGAGCAGTACTTC.

This clonotype was seen many times. The V and J genes are TRBV5-5 and TRBJ2-7; tentative D call: TRBD1 (6 bases). V was clipped by 4 bases and J by 0 bases, with 14 bases between them. The CDR3 has 15 residues. Looked up from germline, CDR1 is SGHKS and CDR2 is YYEKEE (reference sequence). Here the CDR3 DNA reads TGTGCCAGCAGCCGCCAGGGGCGTTCCTCCTACGAGCAGTACTTC. Translation: CASSRQGRSSYEQYF.

This clonotype was recorded a few times. The chain is built from TRBV20-1 and TRBJ2-5; D possibly corresponds to TRBD1 (6 bases). V gave up 3 bases and J gave up 5 bases, with 16 bases separating them. The germline V gene encodes CDR1 DFQATT and CDR2 SNEGSKA (reference sequence). The CDR3 runs to 14 residues. The CDR3 here is CSASPGAVRETQYF. As DNA, the CDR3 is TGCAGTGCTAGCCCAGGGGCGGTCCGGGAGACCCAGTACTTC.

The rearrangement uses TRBV24-1 and TRBJ2-7; no clear D gene. CDR3 length: 13 amino acids. CDR1 and CDR2 (germline): KGHDR, SFDVKD. The V end was cut by 8 bases, the J end by 1 base, with 11 bases between. The CDR3 loop reads CATTDKSSYEQYF. CDR3 coding DNA: TGTGCCACCACCGACAAATCGTCCTACGAGCAGTACTTC.

In this sample, this clonotype turned up many times. The V call is TRBV5-1, the J call TRBJ2-3; TRBD2 aligns across 10 bases. This CDR3 contains 16 residues. The ends lost 4 bases at V and 2 bases at J; junction bases unmatched: 7. Germline V CDR1 and CDR2: SGHRS, YFSETQ. CDR3: CASSASGRANTDTQYF. CDR3 DNA: TGCGCCAGCAGCGCCAGCGGGAGGGCCAACACAGATACGCAGTATTTT. Combining the CDR3 with reference TRBV5-1 and TRBJ2-3 gives the whole variable domain KAGVTQTPRYLIKTRGQQVTLSCSPISGHRSVSWYQQTPGQGLQFLFEYFSETQRNKGNFPGRFSGRQFSNSRSEMNVSTLELGDSALYLCASSASGRANTDTQYFGPGTRLTVL.

This chain joins TRBV12-3 or TRBV12-4 and TRBJ2-2, with 7 bases fitting TRBD1. With 6 bases clipped from V and 2 bases from J, the junction kept 6 bases outside the gene matches. CDR3 length equals 15 residues. CDR3 DNA sequence: TGTGCCAGCAGGCCGGGACAGACTAACACCGGGGAGCTGTTTTTT. It yields the protein CASRPGQTNTGELFF.

V and J are TRBV7-3 and TRBJ2-1; the D gene is possibly TRBD2 (6 bases). CDR1 SGHTA and CDR2 FQGTGA come from the germline V gene. This CDR3 region has 14 residues. V lost 2 bases to trimming and J lost 10 bases, with 15 bases between them. The CDR3 spells CASSLGLGTLEQFF. Written as DNA, the CDR3 is TGTGCCAGCAGCTTAGGGTTGGGGACTTTGGAGCAGTTCTTC.

This clonotype was seen a handful of times. The chain has TRBV19 and TRBJ2-7; 7 nucleotides align to TRBD2. The CDR3 spans 14 residues. Germline CDR1 LNHDA, CDR2 SQIVND (reference sequence). The V segment lost 5 bases and the J segment 5 bases; nucleotides outside the gene matches: 9. CDR3 coding DNA: TGTGCCAGTAGTTCTGGCGGGAGTTTCGACGAGCAGTACTTC. Protein: CASSSGGSFDEQYF.

This sequence joins TRBV19 and TRBJ2-2; D ambiguous. V was shortened by 7 bases and J by 5 bases, with 8 bases between the two germline ends. The CDR3 runs to 12 residues. CDR1 is LNHDA and CDR2 is SQIVND in the germline V gene (reference sequence). CDR3 nucleotides: TGTGCCAGTAATCGTGTGACCGGGGAGCTGTTTTTT. The encoded protein is CASNRVTGELFF.

The V gene is TRBV5-1, the J gene TRBJ2-1; D unclear. Germline V gene lookup returns CDR1 SGHRS and CDR2 YFSETQ. The V end lost 1 base, the J end lost 7 bases, and 12 bases lay between the germline ends. The CDR3 loop spans 14 amino acids. DNA for the CDR3: TGCGCCAGCAGCTTGTGGGCCGAAGATAATGAGCAGTTCTTC. Translated, it gives CASSLWAEDNEQFF. The whole variable domain, filled in from reference TRBV5-1 and TRBJ2-1, reads KAGVTQTPRYLIKTRGQQVTLSCSPISGHRSVSWYQQTPGQGLQFLFEYFSETQRNKGNFPGRFSGRQFSNSRSEMNVSTLELGDSALYLCASSLWAEDNEQFFGPGTRLTVL.

The V gene is TRBV29-1, the J gene TRBJ1-5; 10 bases are shared with TRBD1. With V trimmed by 4 bases and J by 7 bases, 7 bases remained unmatched. This CDR3 has 14 residues. The germline CDR1 and CDR2 sequences are SQVTM and ANQGSEA. The CDR3 sequence: CSVGDRGSGQPQHF. For the CDR3, the DNA is TGCAGCGTTGGGGACAGGGGCTCCGGGCAGCCCCAGCATTTT.

The table lists this clonotype with a few counts. The chain has TRBV6-1 and TRBJ2-3, with 7 positions matching TRBD2. CDR1 is MNHNS and CDR2 is SASEGT in the germline V gene. The CDR3 spans 15 residues. V shed 6 bases, J shed 0 bases, and the junction held 6 bases outside the gene matches. CDR3 sequence: CASSETSASTDTQYF. The CDR3 bases are TGTGCCAGCAGCGAAACTAGCGCTAGCACAGATACGCAGTATTTT.

This clonotype was counted ten times or more. The chain has TRBV6-1 and TRBJ2-1, with 7 bases aligning to TRBD2. V trimming: 10 bases; J trimming: 9 bases; junction bases outside the gene matches: 15. The CDR3 is 14 amino acids. Germline loops: CDR1 MNHNS, CDR2 SASEGT. In DNA form, the CDR3 reads TGTGCCACAAGCGGGATAACCGGGATGGGTGAGCAGTTCTTC. Translated, it gives CATSGITGMGEQFF.

This clonotype was detected ten times or more. Germline and junction disagree at one end, which may indicate a read error. The V gene is TRBV5-1, the J gene TRBJ2-7; 13 bases are shared with TRBD2. The germline CDR1 and CDR2 sequences are SGHRS and YFSETQ. This CDR3 is 14 amino acids long. CDR3 residues: CASSWTSGSYEQYF. The CDR3 DNA is TGTGCCAGCAGCTGGACTAGCGGGAGTTACGAGCAGTACTTC.

This clonotype was detected many times. The junction departs from germline at one end; a sequencing error may be responsible. The V and J genes are TRBV7-3 and TRBJ2-1, with 7 bases identical to TRBD2. The germline CDR1 and CDR2 sequences are SGHTA and FQGTGA. The CDR3 is 15 residues long. The CDR3 coding sequence is TGCGCCAGCAGCTTAGACGGGAGGACCTCTAATGAGCAGTTCTTC. Its protein is CASSLDGRTSNEQFF.

This clonotype was found a few times. The chain carries TRBV4-1 and TRBJ2-1; D not certain. CDR1 MGHRA and CDR2 YSYEKL come from the germline V gene. This CDR3 region has 14 residues. V lost 1 base and J lost 6, with 10 bases in between. The CDR3 loop reads CASSQGLLGNEQFF. Here the CDR3 DNA reads TGCGCCAGCAGCCAAGGGTTGTTGGGCAATGAGCAGTTCTTC.

This clonotype was seen repeatedly, ten times or more. The chain links TRBV20-1 to TRBJ2-7; D is unclear. With 6 bases removed from V and 0 bases from J, the gap between germline ends came to 15 bases. The CDR3 has 14 amino acids. Per germline, CDR1 DFQATT and CDR2 SNEGSKA (reference sequence). CDR3 nucleotide sequence: TGCAGTGCCTCTGCGAGCGTGAGCTCCTACGAGCAGTACTTC. Protein product: CSASASVSSYEQYF.

V is TRBV29-1 and J is TRBJ2-4; TRBD2 agrees at 11 bases. The CDR3 spans 13 residues. Germline loops: CDR1 SQVTM, CDR2 ANQGSEA. Trimming cost V 5 bases and J 7 bases; bases outside gene matches: 4. In DNA form, the CDR3 reads TGCAGCGTTACTAGCGGGAGACTTAACATTCAGTACTTC. Translated: CSVTSGRLNIQYF.

The table lists this clonotype with many counts. The chain joins TRBV6-2 or TRBV6-3 to TRBJ2-7; TRBD1 matches at 7 bases. The length of the CDR3 is 15 residues. Germline loops: CDR1 MNHEY, CDR2 SVGEGT. The V gene end was trimmed by 5 bases and the J gene end by 2 bases; junction bases not matched to a gene: 9. CDR3 loop: CASSELRDSPYEQYF. The CDR3 DNA reads as TGTGCCAGCAGTGAACTCCGGGACAGCCCCTACGAGCAGTACTTC.

This clonotype came up a few times. V gene TRBV27 combines with J gene TRBJ2-4; D is uncertain. V lost 8 bases, J lost 0 bases, and 14 bases lay in between. Germline loops: CDR1 MNHEY, CDR2 SMNVEV (reference sequence). The CDR3 is made up of 15 amino acids. This chain's CDR3 is CASGPPVIAKNIQYF. The CDR3 bases are TGTGCCAGCGGGCCCCCCGTGATAGCCAAAAACATTCAGTACTTC.

To note about this clonotype: A read error is likely here: a far larger clone is one base away. The chain recombines TRBV2 with TRBJ2-4, with TRBD2 matching 11 bases. The CDR3 has 20 residues. Germline-derived CDR1 and CDR2 are SNHLY and FYNNEI. The V gene end was trimmed by 5 bases and the J gene end by 13 bases; junction bases not matched to a gene: 28. The CDR3 bases are TGTGCCAGCAGTTACGAACCAACAGGACGTAGCGGGAGGGCCTACAATGAGCAGTACTTC. The encoded protein is CASSYEPTGRSGRAYNEQYF.

The chain recombines TRBV20-1 with TRBJ1-5; tentative D call: TRBD1 (6 bases). The ends were cut back, 3 bases at V and 4 bases at J, with 10 bases in the middle. In germline, CDR1 is DFQATT, CDR2 SNEGSKA (reference sequence). This CDR3 has 13 residues. This CDR3 is CSASPTGNQPQHF. The CDR3 coding sequence is TGCAGTGCTAGTCCGACAGGAAATCAGCCCCAGCATTTT.

The chain links TRBV2 to TRBJ2-7; 7 bases are a match to TRBD1. The CDR3 consists of 15 residues. V lost 3 bases, J lost 3 bases, and 8 bases stayed unmatched. The germline CDR1 and CDR2 sequences are SNHLY and FYNNEI. The CDR3 nucleotides read TGTGCCAGCAGTGATCCTGCCAGGGGGATCTACGAGCAGTACTTC. Amino acids: CASSDPARGIYEQYF.

In this sample, this clonotype turned up a few times. The chain joins TRBV13 to TRBJ1-1; 7 bases agree with TRBD1. This CDR3 has 16 amino acids. With V trimmed by 0 bases and J by 1 base, 5 bases remained unmatched. The germline V gene has CDR1 PRHDT and CDR2 FYEKMQ (reference sequence). The CDR3: CASSLGAGGANTEAFF. For the CDR3, the DNA is TGTGCCAGCAGCTTAGGGGCAGGGGGGGCGAACACTGAAGCTTTCTTT.

This clonotype appeared many times. V and J are TRBV5-1 and TRBJ1-1; D is possibly TRBD1 (6 bases). CDR1 and CDR2 from the germline V gene are SGHRS and YFSETQ. The CDR3 runs 14 residues. V shed 4 bases and J shed 4 bases, with 14 bases lying between them. The CDR3 loop reads CASSLVGGFTEAFF. In DNA, the CDR3 is TGCGCCAGCAGCCTGGTTGGGGGCTTCACTGAAGCTTTCTTT.

In this sample, this clonotype turned up many times. This chain joins TRBV6-1 and TRBJ2-5, with 10 bases fitting TRBD1. Trimming at V came to 4 bases and at J to 3 bases, leaving 2 bases not matched to a gene. The length of the CDR3 is 14 residues. Germline V gives CDR1 MNHNS, CDR2 SASEGT. The CDR3 is CASSAGTGEETQYF. CDR3 DNA: TGTGCCAGCAGTGCCGGGACAGGGGAAGAGACCCAGTACTTC.

The table lists this clonotype with many counts. The chain's CDR3 is CASMRVEPSSYEQYF. CDR3 nucleotide sequence: TGTGCCAGCATGAGGGTAGAACCTAGCTCCTACGAGCAGTACTTC. V gene TRBV6-1 combines with J gene TRBJ2-7, with D possibly being TRBD2 (5 bases). Looked up from germline, CDR1 is MNHNS and CDR2 is SASEGT. This CDR3 spans 15 amino acids. V shed 7 bases and J shed 0 bases, with 16 bases lying between them.

The table lists this clonotype with many counts. The gene calls are TRBV27 and TRBJ2-3; D possibly corresponds to TRBD1 (5 bases). The germline gives CDR1 MNHEY, CDR2 SMNVEV (reference sequence). The V end was cut by 6 bases, the J end by 2 bases, with 21 bases between. The CDR3 sequence is 17 residues long. This CDR3 is CASRTPPGKTLTDTQYF. The CDR3 nucleotides read TGTGCCAGCAGGACTCCCCCAGGGAAAACCCTCACAGATACGCAGTATTTT.

This chain joins TRBV2 and TRBJ2-2; the D call may be TRBD1 or TRBD2 (6 bases each). Germline lookup yields CDR1 SNHLY and CDR2 FYNNEI. The CDR3 consists of 13 residues. Trimming stripped 4 bases from V and 7 bases from J, with 10 bases between. The CDR3: CASSGGAVGELFF. CDR3 in DNA: TGTGCCAGCAGTGGGGGGGCGGTCGGGGAGCTGTTTTTT.

As regards this clonotype: A much larger clone lies one base from this, so it may be a read error. J is TRBJ2-5 and V is TRBV11-2, with D maybe TRBD2 (5 bases). This CDR3 has 13 residues. Germline V lookup: CDR1 SGHAT, CDR2 FQNNGV. The CDR3 spells CASSPRLGETQCF. The CDR3 DNA is TGTGCCAGCAGCCCCCGACTGGGAGAGACCCAGTGCTTC.

This clonotype was seen at least ten times. The CDR3 DNA sequence: TGTGCCAGCAGCTCCGCGGGAGCTGGCTACAATGAGCAGTTCTTC. It translates to CASSSAGAGYNEQFF. V gene TRBV7-2 combines with J gene TRBJ2-1, with TRBD2 matching 7 bases. CDR1 SGHTA and CDR2 FQGNSA come from the germline V gene. The CDR3 has 15 residues. Germline trimming cut 4 bases from V and 3 bases from J; bases unmatched to any gene: 6.